Listed here are 28 T cell receptor beta chains from one sample, sequenced in a study of blood T cells in healthy people across ages. A second PCR, run for about 7 to 11 cycles, used a sample-barcoded 5' primer plus a J-beta primer mix. TCRdb used MiXCR to reprocess the 5' RACE reads, holding one entry per CDR3 protein. The table has roughly 1,700,000 distinct CDR3 sequences, roughly 28% seen once. Sequencing was performed on blood. The receptors originated from a woman younger than 45 in good health.

V usage is TRBV9 and J usage is TRBJ2-1; no clear D gene. The CDR3 spans 17 residues. Germline V gene data show CDR1 as SGDLS and CDR2 as YYNGEE. Trimming shortened V by 0 bases and J by 13 bases, and 26 bases separated the two germline ends. The CDR3 here is CASSVGPSSGNQETQFF. CDR3 nucleotide sequence: TGTGCCAGCAGCGTAGGCCCATCCTCAGGCAACCAAGAGACCCAGTTCTTC.

In the case of this clonotype: A much larger clone lies one base from this, so it may be a read error. This rearrangement joins TRBV7-6 to TRBJ2-7; TRBD2 matches at 8 bases. The J call may be mistaken, given a closer DNA end match to TRBJ2-5. The CDR3 has 16 amino acids. Germline assignment: CDR1 SGHVS and CDR2 FNYEAQ. CDR3 sequence (DNA): TGTGCCAGCAGCCAAGTAGCGGGACGAGAAGTTGAGACCCAGTACTTC. It is translated as CASSQVAGREVETQYF.

The CDR3 here is CASSTRAAHEQFF. Written as DNA, the CDR3 is TGTGCCAGCAGCACCCGGGCGGCGCATGAGCAGTTCTTC. V usage is TRBV7-2 and J usage is TRBJ2-1; no clear D gene. V dropped 5 bases and J dropped 8 bases, with 13 bases sitting between them. The germline V gene encodes CDR1 SGHTA and CDR2 FQGNSA. This CDR3 has 13 amino acids.

This clonotype has only a few counts. Written as DNA, the CDR3 is TGCAGTGCTAGAGATCCAGGCAGCTATGGCTACACCTTC. This translates into CSARDPGSYGYTF. The chain links TRBV20-1 to TRBJ1-2, with D unresolved. This CDR3 is 13 amino acids long. Germline V gives CDR1 DFQATT, CDR2 SNEGSKA (reference sequence). Trimming removed 0 bases from V and 4 bases from J, with 9 bases in between.

This clonotype has a single count. A read error may be the cause here, since a much bigger clone is one base away. The V gene is TRBV29-1, the J gene TRBJ1-4; D not certain. Germline loops: CDR1 SQVTM, CDR2 ANQGSEA. V was pared by 6 bases and J by 11 bases, with 22 bases between. CDR3 length: 14 residues. The chain's CDR3 is CSVLRGSASWKLFF. The CDR3 DNA sequence: TGCAGCGTGCTACGAGGGAGTGCGTCGTGGAAACTGTTTTTT. The entire variable domain, with the rest obtained from reference TRBV29-1 and TRBJ1-4, is as follows: SAVISQKPSRDICQRGTSLTIQCQVDSQVTMMFWYRQQPGQSLTLIATANQGSEATYESGFVIDKFPISRPNLTFSTLTVSNMSPEDSSIYLCSVLRGSASWKLFFGSGTQLSVL.

This clonotype turned up a few times. This rearrangement joins TRBV4-1 to TRBJ2-7; 7 bases are shared with TRBD2. V dropped 4 bases and J dropped 4; count of bases not matched to a gene: 16. This CDR3 has 17 residues. The germline CDR1 and CDR2 sequences are MGHRA and YSYEKL. This chain's CDR3 is CASSLTSIGTNSYEQYF. Written as DNA, the CDR3 is TGCGCCAGCAGCCTCACCTCCATCGGGACTAACTCTTACGAGCAGTACTTC.

This clonotype has just a few counts. V is TRBV6-5 and J is TRBJ2-4; unclear D gene. The V gene's germline CDR1 is MNHEY and CDR2 SVGAGI. Trimming stripped 5 bases from V and 1 base from J, with 15 bases between. The CDR3 runs 16 residues. CDR3 in amino acids: CASSRSSRGAKNIQYF. CDR3 DNA sequence: TGTGCCAGCAGTCGATCGTCCCGTGGCGCCAAAAACATTCAGTACTTC.

The genes are TRBV18 and TRBJ2-3, with TRBD1 as a possible D gene (5 bases). Germline CDR1 reads KGHSH; CDR2 reads LQKENI. V was clipped by 2 bases and J by 2 bases, with 14 bases between them. The CDR3 has 16 residues. CDR3 sequence reads: CASSPSGQGLTDTQYF. The CDR3 nucleotides are TGTGCCAGCTCACCAAGTGGCCAGGGCCTCACAGATACGCAGTATTTT.

At least ten counts were recorded for this clonotype. The gene calls are TRBV9 and TRBJ2-1; D gene ambiguous. V lost 2 bases and J 4 bases, leaving 13 bases between the germline ends. Germline loops: CDR1 SGDLS, CDR2 YYNGEE. The CDR3 consists of 15 residues. The CDR3 DNA is TGTGCCAGCAGCGTTAACGCGGCCAGATACAATGAGCAGTTCTTC. As protein: CASSVNAARYNEQFF.

The chain combines TRBV7-9 with TRBJ2-1; 10 positions agree with TRBD2. The J call may be in error: the DNA end matches TRBJ2-7 better. This CDR3 comprises 17 residues. Germline lookup yields CDR1 SEHNR and CDR2 FQNEAQ (reference sequence). CDR3 sequence reads: CASSLVGSGGNYNEQYF. Here the CDR3 DNA reads TGTGCCAGCAGCTTAGTCGGTAGCGGGGGGAACTACAATGAGCAGTACTTC.

This clonotype came up a few times. The J gene is TRBJ2-5, the V gene TRBV7-9, with a possible D match to TRBD1 (6 bases). The germline gives CDR1 SEHNR, CDR2 FQNEAQ (reference sequence). Trimming took 4 bases from V and 4 from J, leaving 19 bases between them. The CDR3 contains 16 residues. As DNA, the CDR3 is TGTGCCAGCAGCTCAGAACTCACAGGGTTCGGAGAGACCCAGTACTTC. Its protein is CASSSELTGFGETQYF.

This clonotype was seen a few times. The chain uses TRBV20-1 and TRBJ2-7; TRBD1 aligns across 8 bases. V was clipped by 6 bases and J by 0 bases; unmatched bases: 7. This CDR3 contains 14 residues. CDR1 and CDR2 from the germline V gene are DFQATT and SNEGSKA (reference sequence). This CDR3 reads CSAFGQGNSYEQYF. CDR3 DNA: TGCAGTGCATTCGGACAGGGTAACTCCTACGAGCAGTACTTC.

In this sample, this clonotype turned up a few times. The V call is TRBV7-7, the J call TRBJ2-1, with 9 bases aligning to TRBD2. The CDR3 contains 16 residues. J lost 4 bases, V lost 10 bases, and 14 bases had no gene match. The germline V gene has CDR1 SSHAT and CDR2 FNYEAQ (reference sequence). The CDR3: CATTPQTSGSYNEQFF. The CDR3 DNA sequence: TGTGCCACGACACCACAGACTAGCGGATCTTACAATGAGCAGTTCTTC.

The chain uses TRBV5-1 and TRBJ1-2; D call uncertain. Germline lookup yields CDR1 SGHRS and CDR2 YFSETQ. The CDR3 is made up of 13 amino acids. V dropped 3 bases and J dropped 7 bases, with 13 bases sitting between them. CDR3 coding DNA: TGCGCCAGCAGCTCAAAGAAAGGCTCTGGCTACACCTTC. Its protein product is CASSSKKGSGYTF. Full variable domain (missing parts from reference TRBV5-1 and TRBJ1-2): KAGVTQTPRYLIKTRGQQVTLSCSPISGHRSVSWYQQTPGQGLQFLFEYFSETQRNKGNFPGRFSGRQFSNSRSEMNVSTLELGDSALYLCASSSKKGSGYTFGSGTRLTVV.

This clonotype was found many times. The gene calls are TRBV9 and TRBJ2-1; the D call may be TRBD1 or TRBD2 (5 bases each). The germline gives CDR1 SGDLS, CDR2 YYNGEE. CDR3 size: 13 residues. The V and J ends lost 4 bases and 5 bases respectively, with 10 bases between them. The CDR3: CASSTGLNNEQFF. The CDR3 nucleotides are TGTGCCAGCAGCACGGGGCTAAACAATGAGCAGTTCTTC.

Ten or more counts support this clonotype. This chain uses TRBV15 with TRBJ2-5; weak D call: TRBD2 (6 bases). The CDR3 is 13 amino acids. In germline, CDR1 is LNHNV, CDR2 YYDKDF (reference sequence). Trimming shortened V by 5 bases and J by 1 base, and 8 bases separated the two germline ends. In DNA, the CDR3 is TGTGCCACCAGCGGCGGGATCCAAGAGACCCAGTACTTC. Translated: CATSGGIQETQYF.

To note about this clonotype: At one end the junction does not follow the germline gene, possibly because of a read error. The J gene is TRBJ2-6, the V gene TRBV5-1, with D possibly TRBD1 on 5 matching bases. This CDR3 is 16 amino acids long. Germline CDR1 is SGHRS and CDR2 is YFSETQ. For the CDR3, the DNA is TGCGCCAGCAGCCCACCGGTAGTATCTGGGGCCAACATCCTGACTTTC. Amino acid sequence: CASSPPVVSGANILTF.

The J gene is TRBJ2-7, the V gene TRBV18; the D gene is possibly TRBD2 (5 bases). The germline CDR1 and CDR2 sequences are KGHSH and LQKENI. The V end lost 1 base, the J end lost 7 bases, and 17 bases lay between the germline ends. This CDR3 comprises 15 residues. Written as DNA, the CDR3 is TGTGCCAGCTCACCACAGCCACCGGCGGGCAATGAGCAGTACTTC. It codes for CASSPQPPAGNEQYF.

This clonotype came up a few times. This may stem from a read error, because a much larger clone lies one nucleotide away. The chain is built from TRBV29-1 and TRBJ1-2; TRBD1 is a possible D gene (5 bases). CDR3 size: 13 residues. Trimming took 7 bases from V and 4 from J, leaving 16 bases between them. The germline gives CDR1 SQVTM, CDR2 ANQGSEA. In DNA form, the CDR3 reads TGCAGCGCGTTGCAGCCGGGACGCTATGGCTACACCTTC. It specifies CSALQPGRYGYTF.

A remark on this clonotype: A single base separates this from a much larger clone, so it may be a read error. Given the absence of the conserved phenylalanine or tryptophan at the CDR3 end, a read error is likely. J is TRBJ2-4 and V is TRBV20-1, with a weak D call TRBD2 (6 bases). CDR3 size: 14 residues. V was pared by 3 bases and J by 9 bases, with 18 bases between. Per germline, CDR1 DFQATT and CDR2 SNEGSKA (reference sequence). CDR3 DNA sequence: TGCAGTGCTAGTCCCGGAGGGGCCGGGGGCATTCAGTACTGC. Translation gives CSASPGGAGGIQYC.

In this sample, this clonotype turned up a few times. The chain joins TRBV3-1 to TRBJ2-4; D is unclear. Germline V gene lookup returns CDR1 LGHDT and CDR2 YNNKEL (reference sequence). Trimming took 3 bases from V and 1 from J, leaving 7 bases between them. The CDR3 has 14 amino acids. Here the CDR3 reads CASSQARAKNIQYF. As DNA, the CDR3 is TGTGCCAGCAGCCAGGCCCGGGCCAAAAACATTCAGTACTTC. The whole variable domain, filled in from reference TRBV3-1 and TRBJ2-4, reads DTAVSQTPKYLVTQMGNDKSIKCEQNLGHDTMYWYKQDSKKFLKIMFSYNNKELIINETVPNRFSPKSPDKAHLNLHINSLELGDSAVYFCASSQARAKNIQYFGAGTRLSVL.

The chain employs TRBV7-3 and TRBJ1-2; no firm D call. From germline, CDR1 is SGHTA and CDR2 FQGTGA. The CDR3 sequence is 13 residues long. Trimming cost V 5 bases and J 8 bases, with 15 bases left between them. The CDR3, as DNA: TGTGCCAGCAGCCAAGGCCCGGATTTCGGCTACACCTTC. Its translation is CASSQGPDFGYTF.

V usage is TRBV29-1 and J usage is TRBJ2-5, with TRBD2 identical over 7 bases. The CDR3 has 13 amino acids. Germline V lookup: CDR1 SQVTM, CDR2 ANQGSEA. The V gene end was trimmed by 6 bases and the J gene end by 4 bases; junction bases not matched to a gene: 8. The CDR3 protein is CSVSGKRGETQYF. DNA for the CDR3: TGCAGCGTCTCCGGGAAGCGGGGAGAGACCCAGTACTTC.

The chain employs TRBV20-1 and TRBJ2-7; 7 bases agree with TRBD1. V was clipped by 0 bases and J by 3 bases; unmatched bases: 5. Germline assignment: CDR1 DFQATT and CDR2 SNEGSKA (reference sequence). CDR3 length: 14 residues. CDR3: CSARDRDSLYEQYF. The CDR3 region has the DNA TGCAGTGCTAGAGACCGGGACAGTCTCTACGAGCAGTACTTC.

This clonotype showed up many times. The chain is built from TRBV4-3 and TRBJ2-7, with 7 positions matching TRBD1. This CDR3 has 13 amino acids. V was clipped by 4 bases and J by 7 bases; unmatched bases: 7. In germline, CDR1 is LGHNA, CDR2 YSLEER. The CDR3 protein is CASSRGQFVEQYF. As DNA, the CDR3 is TGCGCCAGCAGCCGGGGACAGTTTGTAGAGCAGTACTTC.

This chain uses TRBV18 with TRBJ2-3; D gene unclear. Germline CDR1 and CDR2: KGHSH and LQKENI. The CDR3 length is 15 residues. V gave up 3 bases and J gave up 2 bases, with 12 bases separating them. CDR3 sequence reads: CASSPETTLTDTQYF. CDR3 sequence (DNA): TGTGCCAGCTCACCCGAGACGACCCTCACAGATACGCAGTATTTT.

The rearrangement joins TRBV7-2 to TRBJ2-3; D is perhaps TRBD2 (6 bases). This CDR3 region has 14 residues. Germline V lookup: CDR1 SGHTA, CDR2 FQGNSA. Trimming cost V 2 bases and J 2 bases, with 8 bases left between them. CDR3 in amino acids: CASSLQRATDTQYF. CDR3 sequence (DNA): TGTGCCAGCAGCTTACAGCGGGCCACAGATACGCAGTATTTT.

This clonotype was detected once. The CDR3 spells CASSTRPSGFYTEAFF. The CDR3 DNA is TGTGCCAGCAGTACTCGACCGTCTGGGTTTTACACTGAAGCTTTCTTT. The rearrangement links TRBV28 to TRBJ1-1; D is ambiguous. From germline, CDR1 is MDHEN and CDR2 SYDVKM. This CDR3 is built from 16 residues. Trimming stripped 5 bases from V and 3 bases from J, with 19 bases between. The whole variable domain, filled in from reference TRBV28 and TRBJ1-1, reads DVKVTQSSRYLVKRTGEKVFLECVQDMDHENMFWYRQDPGLGLRLIYFSYDVKMKEKGDIPEGYSVSREKKERFSLILESASTNQTSMYLCASSTRPSGFYTEAFFGQGTRLTVV.